This TCR beta chain comes out of a study of T cell responses to AZD1222 COVID-19 vaccine. Using immunoSEQ multiplex PCR, the repertoire was profiled, and TCRdb retains in-frame clones only, with some absent. Counted here are around 160,000 clones, just over 90% occurring once; the ten biggest clones make up around 1.9%. The germline V gene has CDR1 SGHTA and CDR2 FQGNSA. V was trimmed by 8 bases and J by 3 bases, leaving 16 bases between them. This CDR3 has 14 amino acids. Specimen: peripheral blood, collected on day 0 of AZD1222 vaccination. The J gene is TRBJ1-1, the V gene TRBV7-2; a weak D match, TRBD1 (6 bases). The clonotype comes from an adult in good health. The CDR3 reads CASRLGTSDTEAFF. As DNA, the CDR3 is TGTGCCAGCCGGTTGGGGACATCGGACACTGAAGCTTTCTTT. Full variable domain (rest looked up from reference TRBV7-2 and TRBJ1-1): GAGVSQSPSNKVTEKGKDVELRCDPISGHTALYWYRQSLGQGLEFLIYFQGNSAPDKSGLPSDRFSAERTGGSVSTLTIQRTQQEDSAVYLCASRLGTSDTEAFFGQGTRLTVV.